This T cell receptor beta chain originates from a study of early T cells in non-severe SARS-CoV-2 infection. On the study more broadly: Bulk RNA from unsorted whole blood was sequenced; chains were unpaired.

Individual cDNA molecules each received unique molecular identifiers attached to them. TCRdb redid the calling of the 5' RACE reads with MiXCR, one entry per CDR3 protein. The sample shows some 77,000 distinct CDR3 sequences, 9.5% to 15% of them seen only once. Germline V gene lookup returns CDR1 LGHDT and CDR2 YNNKEL (reference sequence). Deletions cut 4 bases from V and 1 base from J, with 8 bases between. The CDR3 loop spans 13 amino acids. The sequence was obtained from an adult who was a healthcare worker with PCR-confirmed SARS-CoV-2 infection or an uninfected control (not recorded which). The donor label of this sample is uncertain. The chain recombines TRBV3-1 with TRBJ2-7; D possibly corresponds to TRBD1 (5 bases). The sequenced sample was whole blood, obtained at baseline. CDR3 DNA: TGTGCCAGCAGCCCTGGGGCGTCCTACGAGCAGTACTTC. The encoded protein is CASSPGASYEQYF.